Below are 9 T cell receptor beta chains sequenced from a single sample in a study of CD8+ T cells in alopecia areata. cDNA prepared by RNA extraction and subsequent reverse transcription served as the template for sequencing. The method was immunoSEQ multiplex PCR; TCRdb's version includes in-frame clones alone and lacks a portion of them. The repertoire holds 140,000 to 150,000 clones, with around 62% as singletons. Source material: CD8+ T cells sorted from blood. These receptors were collected from a human donor in good health.

This clone has only a few counts. This chain uses TRBV7-2 with TRBJ2-2, with TRBD2 matching over 11 bases. This CDR3 is 19 amino acids long. In germline, CDR1 is SGHTA, CDR2 FQGNSA. With V trimmed by 4 bases and J by 4 bases, 14 bases remained unmatched. CDR3 in amino acids: CASSSPTSGTLLFTGELFF. In nucleotides, the CDR3 is TGTGCCAGCAGCTCCCCGACTAGCGGGACCCTTTTGTTCACCGGGGAGCTGTTTTTT.

The chain has TRBV4-1 and TRBJ2-7; perhaps D is TRBD1 or TRBD2 (5 bases each). Trimming removed 6 bases from V and 4 bases from J, with 16 bases in between. Germline CDR1 reads MGHRA; CDR2 reads YSYEKL. This CDR3 comprises 14 residues. The CDR3 region has the DNA TGCGCCAGCAGTACGGGACGGGGTAGTTACGAGCAGTACTTC. It specifies CASSTGRGSYEQYF.

The chain joins TRBV30 to TRBJ1-4; 7 positions agree with TRBD1. CDR1 is GTSNPN and CDR2 is SVGIG in the germline V gene (reference sequence). This CDR3 region has 14 residues. The trim removed 3 bases at V and 5 bases at J, leaving 6 bases unmatched. CDR3 coding DNA: TGTGCCTGGAGCACAGGGGACTTCAATGAAAAACTGTTTTTT. It specifies CAWSTGDFNEKLFF.

The gene calls are TRBV27 and TRBJ1-1, with TRBD1 identical over 7 bases. Germline V lookup: CDR1 MNHEY, CDR2 SMNVEV (reference sequence). J gave up 5 bases and V 4 bases, and 7 bases lay outside the gene matches. The CDR3 totals 14 residues. CDR3 sequence: CASSYRGSGTEAFF. The CDR3 region has the DNA TGTGCCAGCAGTTACAGGGGCTCGGGGACTGAAGCTTTCTTT.

The rearrangement joins TRBV30 to TRBJ2-1; 7 nucleotides line up with TRBD2. CDR3 length: 16 amino acids. With 0 bases clipped from V and 8 bases from J, the junction kept 13 bases outside the gene matches. The germline V gene has CDR1 GTSNPN and CDR2 SVGIG (reference sequence). This chain's CDR3 is CAWSVSVRREQDEQFF. For the CDR3, the DNA is TGTGCCTGGAGTGTTTCCGTGAGGCGGGAGCAAGATGAGCAGTTCTTC. Full variable domain (remainder filled in from reference TRBV30 and TRBJ2-1): SQTIHQWPATLVQPVGSPLSLECTVEGTSNPNLYWYRQAAGRGLQLLFYSVGIGQISSEVPQNLSASRPQDRQFILSSKKLLLSDSGFYLCAWSVSVRREQDEQFFGPGTRLTVL.

This chain uses TRBV30 with TRBJ1-2, with a weak D call TRBD1 (6 bases). V was pared by 5 bases and J by 1 base, with 11 bases between. The CDR3 runs to 13 residues. From germline, CDR1 is GTSNPN and CDR2 SVGIG (reference sequence). CDR3 bases: TGTGCCTGGGAGGACAGCTTTAACTATGGCTACACCTTC. Residues: CAWEDSFNYGYTF. The whole variable domain, remainder taken from reference TRBV30 and TRBJ1-2, is SQTIHQWPATLVQPVGSPLSLECTVEGTSNPNLYWYRQAAGRGLQLLFYSVGIGQISSEVPQNLSASRPQDRQFILSSKKLLLSDSGFYLCAWEDSFNYGYTFGSGTRLTVV.

The CDR3 protein is CASTFRDALNEQFF. CDR3 nucleotide sequence: TGTGCCAGCACGTTCCGGGACGCGCTCAATGAGCAGTTCTTC. The chain carries TRBV27 and TRBJ2-1; D may correspond to TRBD1 or TRBD2 (5 bases each). Germline V gene sequence: CDR1 MNHEY, CDR2 SMNVEV (reference sequence). Deletions cut 7 bases from V and 6 bases from J, with 16 bases between. This CDR3 spans 14 amino acids.

This clone has just a few counts. This chain joins TRBV6-1 and TRBJ2-1, with TRBD2 matching 9 bases. Unmatched junction bases numbered 3, after V lost 0 bases and J lost 3 bases. Looked up from germline, CDR1 is MNHNS and CDR2 is SASEGT. This CDR3 region has 16 residues. DNA for the CDR3: TGTGCCAGCAGTGAAGCGGCGGGAGGGGTCTACAATGAGCAGTTCTTC. Translating gives CASSEAAGGVYNEQFF.

This clone turned up a few times. The chain uses TRBV7-8 and TRBJ1-3, with D possibly TRBD1 on 6 matching bases. V was cut by 5 bases and J by 3 bases, with 20 bases left in between. CDR1 SGHVS and CDR2 FQNEAQ come from the germline V gene. The length of the CDR3 is 17 residues. The CDR3 coding sequence is TGTGCCAGCAGCCCCCGACAGGACAAGTTATTTGGAAACACCATATATTTT. It codes for CASSPRQDKLFGNTIYF.